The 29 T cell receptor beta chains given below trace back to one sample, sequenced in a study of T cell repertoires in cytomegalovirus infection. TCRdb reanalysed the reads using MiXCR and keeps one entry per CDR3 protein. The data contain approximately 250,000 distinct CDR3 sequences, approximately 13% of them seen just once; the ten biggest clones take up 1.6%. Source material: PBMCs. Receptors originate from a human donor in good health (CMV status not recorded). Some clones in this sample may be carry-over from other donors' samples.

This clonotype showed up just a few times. CDR3 region: CASNLRHGGVDEQYF. CDR3 nucleotides: TGTGCCAGCAACTTGAGACACGGAGGAGTGGACGAGCAGTACTTC. The chain has TRBV28 and TRBJ2-7; a possible D gene is TRBD2 (5 bases). Per the germline V gene, CDR1 is MDHEN and CDR2 is SYDVKM. The CDR3 runs to 15 residues. Trimming pared 7 bases from V and 5 bases from J, leaving 21 bases between.

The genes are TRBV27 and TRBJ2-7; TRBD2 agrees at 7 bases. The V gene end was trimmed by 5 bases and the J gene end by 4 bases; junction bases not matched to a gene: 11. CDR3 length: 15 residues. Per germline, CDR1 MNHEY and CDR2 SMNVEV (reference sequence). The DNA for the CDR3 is TGTGCCAGCAGTCTAAAGGGGAGGGTAGGGTACGAGCAGTACTTC. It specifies CASSLKGRVGYEQYF.

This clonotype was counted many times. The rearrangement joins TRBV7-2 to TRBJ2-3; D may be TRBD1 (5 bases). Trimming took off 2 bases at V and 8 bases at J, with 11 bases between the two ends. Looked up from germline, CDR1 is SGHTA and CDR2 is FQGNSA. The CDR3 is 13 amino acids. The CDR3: CASSLYQGSTQYF. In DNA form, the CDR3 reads TGTGCCAGCAGCTTATATCAGGGAAGTACGCAGTATTTT.

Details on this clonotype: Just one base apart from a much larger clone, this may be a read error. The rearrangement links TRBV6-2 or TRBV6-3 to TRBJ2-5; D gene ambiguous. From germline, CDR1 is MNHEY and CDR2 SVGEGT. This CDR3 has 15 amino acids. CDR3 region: CVSSSRPAPSETQYF. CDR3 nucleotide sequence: TGTGTCAGCAGTTCCAGACCCGCCCCGAGTGAGACCCAGTACTTC.

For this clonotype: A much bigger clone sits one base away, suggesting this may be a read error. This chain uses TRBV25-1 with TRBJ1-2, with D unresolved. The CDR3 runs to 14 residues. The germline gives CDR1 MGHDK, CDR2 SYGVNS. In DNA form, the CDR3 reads TGTGCCAGCAGTGAACAAGCAACTAACTATGGCGACACCTTC. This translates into CASSEQATNYGDTF.

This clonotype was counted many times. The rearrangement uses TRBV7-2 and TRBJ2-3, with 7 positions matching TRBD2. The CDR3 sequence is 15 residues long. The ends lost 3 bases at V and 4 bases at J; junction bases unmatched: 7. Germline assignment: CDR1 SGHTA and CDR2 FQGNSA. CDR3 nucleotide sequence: TGTGCCAGCAGCTTCCGACGGGGGGACCCAGATACGCAGTATTTT. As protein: CASSFRRGDPDTQYF.

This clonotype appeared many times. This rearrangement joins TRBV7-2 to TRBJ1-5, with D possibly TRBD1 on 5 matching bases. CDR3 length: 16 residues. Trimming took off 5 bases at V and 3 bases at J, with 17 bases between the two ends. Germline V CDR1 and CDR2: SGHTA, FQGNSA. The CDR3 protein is CASSPRGRGLNQPQHF. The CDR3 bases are TGTGCCAGCAGCCCCCGGGGAAGGGGACTCAATCAGCCCCAGCATTTT.

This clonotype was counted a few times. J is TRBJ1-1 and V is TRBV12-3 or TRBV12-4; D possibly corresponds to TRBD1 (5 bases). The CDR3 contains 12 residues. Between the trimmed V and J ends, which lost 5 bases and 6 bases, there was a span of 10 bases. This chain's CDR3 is CASSPGGSEAFF. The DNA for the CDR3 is TGTGCCAGCAGTCCCGGGGGTTCTGAAGCTTTCTTT.

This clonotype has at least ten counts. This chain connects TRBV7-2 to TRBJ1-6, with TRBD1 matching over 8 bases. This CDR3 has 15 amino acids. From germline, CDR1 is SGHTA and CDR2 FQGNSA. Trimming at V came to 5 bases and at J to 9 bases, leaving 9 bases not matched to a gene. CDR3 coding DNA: TGTGCCAGCAGCCCCGCGACAGGGGAAGGTTCACCCCTCCACTTT. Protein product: CASSPATGEGSPLHF.

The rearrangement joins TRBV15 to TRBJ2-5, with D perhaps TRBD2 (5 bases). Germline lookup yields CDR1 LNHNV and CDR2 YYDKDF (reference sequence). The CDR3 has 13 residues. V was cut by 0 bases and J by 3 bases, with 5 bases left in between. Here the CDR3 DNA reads TGTGCCACCAGCAGAGAAGCGGAAGAGACCCAGTACTTC. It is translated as CATSREAEETQYF.

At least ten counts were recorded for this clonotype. CDR3 nucleotide sequence: TGTGCCAGCAGATTCACCGGGACTAGCGGGAGTGGAGCCGGGGAGCTGTTTTTT. Protein sequence: CASRFTGTSGSGAGELFF. This chain joins TRBV7-2 and TRBJ2-2, with 14 bases that match TRBD2. From germline, CDR1 is SGHTA and CDR2 FQGNSA. The trim removed 6 bases at V and 6 bases at J, leaving 12 bases unmatched. The CDR3 is made up of 18 amino acids.

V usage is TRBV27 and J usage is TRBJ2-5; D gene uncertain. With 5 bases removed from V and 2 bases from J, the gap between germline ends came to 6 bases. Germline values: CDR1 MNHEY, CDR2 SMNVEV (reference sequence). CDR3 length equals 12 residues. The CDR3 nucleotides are TGTGCCAGCAGTGTGCCTCAAGAGACCCAGTACTTC. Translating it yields CASSVPQETQYF.

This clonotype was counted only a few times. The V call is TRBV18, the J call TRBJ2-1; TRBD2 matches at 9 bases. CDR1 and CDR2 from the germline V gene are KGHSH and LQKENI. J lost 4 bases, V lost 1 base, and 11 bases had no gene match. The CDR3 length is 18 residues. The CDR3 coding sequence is TGTGCCAGCTCACCACTACCATCTCTAGCGGGGTCGTACAATGAGCAGTTCTTC. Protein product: CASSPLPSLAGSYNEQFF.

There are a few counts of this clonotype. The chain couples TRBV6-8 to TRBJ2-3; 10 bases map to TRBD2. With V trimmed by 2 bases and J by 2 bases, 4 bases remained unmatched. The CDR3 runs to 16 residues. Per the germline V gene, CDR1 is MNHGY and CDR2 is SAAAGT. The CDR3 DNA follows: TGTGCCAGCAGTTACGTAGCGGGAGGCCCCACAGATACGCAGTATTTT. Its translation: CASSYVAGGPTDTQYF.

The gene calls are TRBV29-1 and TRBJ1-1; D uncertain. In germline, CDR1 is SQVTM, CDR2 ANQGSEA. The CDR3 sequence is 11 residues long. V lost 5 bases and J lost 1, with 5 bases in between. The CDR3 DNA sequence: TGCAGCGTTTTCGAGAACACTGAAGCTTTCTTT. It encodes CSVFENTEAFF.

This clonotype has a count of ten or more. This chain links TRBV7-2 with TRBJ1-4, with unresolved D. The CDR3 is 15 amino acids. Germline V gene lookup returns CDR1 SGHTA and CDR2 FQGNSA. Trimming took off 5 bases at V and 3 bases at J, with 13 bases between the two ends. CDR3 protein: CASSPMSAPNEKLFF. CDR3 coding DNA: TGTGCCAGCAGCCCGATGTCGGCCCCTAATGAAAAACTGTTTTTT.

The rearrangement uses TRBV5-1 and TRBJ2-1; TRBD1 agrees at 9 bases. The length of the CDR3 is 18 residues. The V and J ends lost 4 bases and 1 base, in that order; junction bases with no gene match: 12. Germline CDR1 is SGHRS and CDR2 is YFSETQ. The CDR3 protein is CASSRLGQGPSSYNEQFF. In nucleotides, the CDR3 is TGCGCCAGCAGCAGACTGGGACAGGGCCCATCTTCCTACAATGAGCAGTTCTTC.

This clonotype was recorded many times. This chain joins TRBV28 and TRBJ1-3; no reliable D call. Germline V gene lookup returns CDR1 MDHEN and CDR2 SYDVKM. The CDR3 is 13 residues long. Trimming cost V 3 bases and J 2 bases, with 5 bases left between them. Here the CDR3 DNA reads TGTGCCAGCAGTTTGGCCGCTGGAAACACCATATATTTT. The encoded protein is CASSLAAGNTIYF. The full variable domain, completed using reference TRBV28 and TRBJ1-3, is DVKVTQSSRYLVKRTGEKVFLECVQDMDHENMFWYRQDPGLGLRLIYFSYDVKMKEKGDIPEGYSVSREKKERFSLILESASTNQTSMYLCASSLAAGNTIYFGEGSWLTVV.

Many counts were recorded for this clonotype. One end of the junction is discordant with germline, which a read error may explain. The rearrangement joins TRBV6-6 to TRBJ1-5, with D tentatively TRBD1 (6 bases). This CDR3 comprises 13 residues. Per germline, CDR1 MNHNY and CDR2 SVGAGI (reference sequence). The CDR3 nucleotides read TGTGCCAGCACCCAACAGACAGGACGGCAAAGGAGTTTT. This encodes CASTQQTGRQRSF.

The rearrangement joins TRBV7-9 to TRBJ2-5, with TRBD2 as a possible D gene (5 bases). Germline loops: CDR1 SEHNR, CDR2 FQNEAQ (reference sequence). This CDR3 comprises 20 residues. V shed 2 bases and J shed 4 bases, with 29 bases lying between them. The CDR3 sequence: CASSLPAEWERPRWGETQYF. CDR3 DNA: TGTGCCAGCAGCTTACCCGCGGAGTGGGAGCGGCCCCGGTGGGGAGAGACCCAGTACTTC. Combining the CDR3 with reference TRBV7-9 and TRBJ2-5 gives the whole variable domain DTGVSQNPRHKITKRGQNVTFRCDPISEHNRLYWYRQTLGQGPEFLTYFQNEAQLEKSRLLSDRFSAERPKGSFSTLEIQRTEQGDSAMYLCASSLPAEWERPRWGETQYFGPGTRLLVL.

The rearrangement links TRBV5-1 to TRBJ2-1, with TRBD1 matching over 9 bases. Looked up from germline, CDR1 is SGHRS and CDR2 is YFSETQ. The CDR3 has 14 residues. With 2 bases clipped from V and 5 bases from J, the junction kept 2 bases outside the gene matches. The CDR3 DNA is TGCGCCAGCAGCTTCGACAGGGGGAACAATGAGCAGTTCTTC. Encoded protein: CASSFDRGNNEQFF.

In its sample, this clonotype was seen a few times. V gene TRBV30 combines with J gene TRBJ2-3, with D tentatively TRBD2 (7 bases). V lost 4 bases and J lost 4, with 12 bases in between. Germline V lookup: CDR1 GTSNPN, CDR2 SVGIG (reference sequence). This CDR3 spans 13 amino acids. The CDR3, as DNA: TGTGCCTGGAATCAAGGGGGGGCAGATACGCAGTATTTT. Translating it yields CAWNQGGADTQYF. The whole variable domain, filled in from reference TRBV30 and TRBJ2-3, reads SQTIHQWPATLVQPVGSPLSLECTVEGTSNPNLYWYRQAAGRGLQLLFYSVGIGQISSEVPQNLSASRPQDRQFILSSKKLLLSDSGFYLCAWNQGGADTQYFGPGTRLTVL.

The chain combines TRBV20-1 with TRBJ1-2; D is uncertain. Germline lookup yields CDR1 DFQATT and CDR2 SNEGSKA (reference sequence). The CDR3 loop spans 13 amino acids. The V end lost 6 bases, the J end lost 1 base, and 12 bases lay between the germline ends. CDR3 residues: CSAPSESNYGYTF. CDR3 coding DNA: TGCAGTGCCCCCTCCGAGAGTAACTATGGCTACACCTTC.

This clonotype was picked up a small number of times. DNA of the CDR3: TGCAGTGCTAGTAGGGACGGGGAAGCTTTCTTT. Translation: CSASRDGEAFF. V usage is TRBV20-1 and J usage is TRBJ1-1; D possibly corresponds to TRBD1 (5 bases). Deletions cut 3 bases from V and 8 bases from J, with 10 bases between. Germline CDR1 is DFQATT and CDR2 is SNEGSKA (reference sequence). The CDR3 contains 11 residues.

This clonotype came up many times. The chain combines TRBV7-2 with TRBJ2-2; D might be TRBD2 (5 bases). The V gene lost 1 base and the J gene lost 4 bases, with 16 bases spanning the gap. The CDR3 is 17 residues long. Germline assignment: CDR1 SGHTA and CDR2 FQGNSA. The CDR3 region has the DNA TGTGCCAGCAGCTTAGGGGCCCCTCGGGCGGGCACCGGGGAGCTGTTTTTT. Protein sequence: CASSLGAPRAGTGELFF.

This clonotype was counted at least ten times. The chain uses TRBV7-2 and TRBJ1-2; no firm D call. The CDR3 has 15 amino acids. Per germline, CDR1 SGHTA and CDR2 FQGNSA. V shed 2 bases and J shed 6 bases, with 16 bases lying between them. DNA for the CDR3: TGTGCCAGCAGCTTACGGGCCGGGAGGGCTGATGGCTACACCTTC. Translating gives CASSLRAGRADGYTF.

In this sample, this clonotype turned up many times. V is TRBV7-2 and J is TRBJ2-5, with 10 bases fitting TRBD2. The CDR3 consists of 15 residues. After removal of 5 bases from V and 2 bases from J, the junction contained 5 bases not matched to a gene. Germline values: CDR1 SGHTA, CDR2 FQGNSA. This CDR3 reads CASSRTSGEQETQYF. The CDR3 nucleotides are TGTGCCAGCAGCCGGACTAGCGGAGAGCAAGAGACCCAGTACTTC.

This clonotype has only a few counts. The CDR3 spells CASSVGRGELFF. The CDR3 coding sequence is TGTGCCAGCAGTGTAGGGAGGGGGGAGCTGTTTTTT. The genes are TRBV6-1 and TRBJ2-2; tentatively, D is TRBD2 (6 bases). The germline V gene encodes CDR1 MNHNS and CDR2 SASEGT. This CDR3 comprises 12 residues. Trimming removed 4 bases at V and 8 bases at J, with 8 bases between.

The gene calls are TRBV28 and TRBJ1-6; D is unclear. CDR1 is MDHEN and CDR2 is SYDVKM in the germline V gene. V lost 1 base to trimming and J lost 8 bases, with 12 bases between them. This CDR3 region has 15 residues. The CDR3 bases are TGTGCCAGCAGTTTATTAAACGCCGGGGATTCACCCCTCCACTTT. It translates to CASSLLNAGDSPLHF.